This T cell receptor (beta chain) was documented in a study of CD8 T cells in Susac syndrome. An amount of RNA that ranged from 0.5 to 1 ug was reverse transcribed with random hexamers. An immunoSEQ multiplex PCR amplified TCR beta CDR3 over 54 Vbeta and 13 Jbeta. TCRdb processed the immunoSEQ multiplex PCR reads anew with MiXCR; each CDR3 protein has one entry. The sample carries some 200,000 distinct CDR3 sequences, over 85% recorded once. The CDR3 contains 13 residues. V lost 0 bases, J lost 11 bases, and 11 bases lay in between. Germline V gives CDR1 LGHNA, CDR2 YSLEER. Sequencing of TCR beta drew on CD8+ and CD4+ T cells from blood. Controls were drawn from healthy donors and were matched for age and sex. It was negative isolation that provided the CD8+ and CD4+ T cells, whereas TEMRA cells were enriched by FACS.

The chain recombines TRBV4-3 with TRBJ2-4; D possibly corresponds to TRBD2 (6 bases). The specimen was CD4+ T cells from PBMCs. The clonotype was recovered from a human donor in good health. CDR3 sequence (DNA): TGCGCCAGCAGCCAAGACGACGGGGGAGTTCAGTACTTC. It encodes CASSQDDGGVQYF.